The present TCR beta chain was sequenced within a study of patients and donors after allogeneic stem cell transplantation. One entry per CDR3 protein, called by TCRdb with MiXCR from the RT-PCR reads. The sample comprises about 90,000 distinct CDR3 sequences, about 48% of which are singletons, and around 60% rests with the top ten. Trimming took off 0 bases at V and 0 bases at J, with 6 bases between the two ends. Germline-derived CDR1 and CDR2 are MNHEY and SVGEGT. This CDR3 comprises 15 residues. This clonotype showed up just a few times. Sequencing was carried out using blood, either unsorted or a sorted T cell fraction (not recorded which). The chain recombines TRBV6-2 or TRBV6-3 with TRBJ1-5; D not resolved. The sequence was obtained from a human donor who was either an allogeneic HSCT recipient or a stem cell or donor lymphocyte infusion donor (not recorded which). It is not recorded whose cells these are; they may come from a transplant donor. In DNA form, the CDR3 reads TGTGCCAGCAGTTACTCGCAGGTTAGCAATCAGCCCCAGCATTTT. It is translated as CASSYSQVSNQPQHF.